This T cell receptor (beta chain) comes out of a study of beta chain features in type 1 diabetes. Overall study findings and caveats: Type 1 diabetes patients had moderately but significantly shorter TCRB CDR3s in all four CD4+ subsets. High-TCR-expressing cells could be over-represented by cDNA sequencing.

TCRB transcripts that were expressed got sequenced, as all of the isolated RNA had been reverse transcribed. Sequencing was performed with immunoSEQ multiplex PCR; in TCRdb, only in-frame clones are kept and a portion is missing. The table records under 350,000 clones, 24% of them present only once. The CDR3 sequence is 17 residues long. The germline V gene has CDR1 MNHEY and CDR2 SMNVEV (reference sequence). Unmatched junction bases numbered 12, after V lost 6 bases and J lost 3 bases. A note on this clone: What it binds is unknown.

Sample: naive CD4+ T cells from blood. The rearrangement joins TRBV27 to TRBJ2-1; 9 bases line up with TRBD2. This clonotype was sampled from a young woman with type 1 diabetes. Here the CDR3 reads CASRGGRAHRDYNEQFF. The CDR3 DNA reads as TGTGCCAGCAGGGGCGGGAGGGCCCATAGAGACTACAATGAGCAGTTCTTC.